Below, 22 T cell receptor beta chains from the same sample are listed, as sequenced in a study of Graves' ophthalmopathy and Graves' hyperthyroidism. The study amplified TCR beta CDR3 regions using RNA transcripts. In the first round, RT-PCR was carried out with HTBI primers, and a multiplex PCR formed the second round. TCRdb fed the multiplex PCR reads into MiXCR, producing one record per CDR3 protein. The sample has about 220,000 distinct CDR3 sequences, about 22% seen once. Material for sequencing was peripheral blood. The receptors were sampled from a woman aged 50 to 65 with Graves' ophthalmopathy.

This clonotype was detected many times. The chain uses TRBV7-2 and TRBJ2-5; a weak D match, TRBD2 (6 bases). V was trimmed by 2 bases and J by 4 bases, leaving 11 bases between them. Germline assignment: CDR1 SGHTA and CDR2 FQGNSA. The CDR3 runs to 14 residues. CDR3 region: CASSLIGSRETQYF. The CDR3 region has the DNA TGTGCCAGCAGCTTAATCGGGAGTCGAGAGACCCAGTACTTC.

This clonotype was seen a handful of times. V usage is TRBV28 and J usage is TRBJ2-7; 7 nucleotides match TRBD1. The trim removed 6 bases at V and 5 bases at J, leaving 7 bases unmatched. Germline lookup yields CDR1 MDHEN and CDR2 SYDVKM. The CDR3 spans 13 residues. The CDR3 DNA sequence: TGTGCCAGCAGAAGAACAGGGGTAAACGAGCAGTACTTC. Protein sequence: CASRRTGVNEQYF.

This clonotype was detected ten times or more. CDR3 region: CASLRDGTYEQYF. CDR3 coding DNA: TGTGCCAGCCTCCGGGACGGGACCTACGAGCAGTACTTC. This rearrangement joins TRBV6-2 or TRBV6-3 to TRBJ2-7, with D perhaps TRBD1 or TRBD2 (5 bases each). This CDR3 is built from 13 residues. V was pared by 8 bases and J by 2 bases, with 13 bases between. Germline V lookup: CDR1 MNHEY, CDR2 SVGEGT.

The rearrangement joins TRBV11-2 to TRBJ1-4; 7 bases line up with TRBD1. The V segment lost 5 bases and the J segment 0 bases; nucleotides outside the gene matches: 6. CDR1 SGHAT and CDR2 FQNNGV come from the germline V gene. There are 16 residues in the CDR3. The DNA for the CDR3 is TGTGCCAGCAGCCCCGGGGACAGCCCAACTAATGAAAAACTGTTTTTT. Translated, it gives CASSPGDSPTNEKLFF. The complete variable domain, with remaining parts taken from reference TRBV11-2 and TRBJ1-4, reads EAGVAQSPRYKIIEKRQSVAFWCNPISGHATLYWYQQILGQGPKLLIQFQNNGVVDDSQLPKDRFSAERLKGVDSTLKIQPAKLEDSAVYLCASSPGDSPTNEKLFFGSGTQLSVL.

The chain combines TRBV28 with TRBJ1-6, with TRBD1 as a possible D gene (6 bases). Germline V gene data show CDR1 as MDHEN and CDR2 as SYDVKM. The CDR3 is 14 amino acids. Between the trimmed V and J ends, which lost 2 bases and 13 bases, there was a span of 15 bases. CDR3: CASSLRGGEFPLHF. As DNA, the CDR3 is TGTGCCAGCAGTTTAAGGGGGGGTGAATTTCCCCTCCACTTT.

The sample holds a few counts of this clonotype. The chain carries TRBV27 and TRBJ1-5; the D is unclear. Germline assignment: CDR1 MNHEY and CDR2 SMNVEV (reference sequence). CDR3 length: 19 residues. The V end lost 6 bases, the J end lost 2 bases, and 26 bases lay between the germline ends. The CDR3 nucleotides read TGTGCCAGCAGGTCCGTCCGAGAGGGCTTAGGTCGGGGCAATCAGCCCCAGCATTTT. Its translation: CASRSVREGLGRGNQPQHF.

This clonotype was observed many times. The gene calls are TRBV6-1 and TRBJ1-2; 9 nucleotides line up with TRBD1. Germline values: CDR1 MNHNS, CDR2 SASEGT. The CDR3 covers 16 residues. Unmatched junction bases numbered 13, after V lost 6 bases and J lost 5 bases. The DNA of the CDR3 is TGTGCCAGCAGAACCACAGGGGGCTTAAAGTATTATGGCTACACCTTC. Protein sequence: CASRTTGGLKYYGYTF.

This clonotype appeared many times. The CDR3 region is CASSDPVNTEAFF. Written as DNA, the CDR3 is TGTGCCAGCAGTGACCCCGTGAACACTGAAGCTTTCTTT. The chain employs TRBV2 and TRBJ1-1; D is undetermined. The CDR3 length is 13 residues. Germline CDR1 and CDR2: SNHLY and FYNNEI. Trimming cost V 3 bases and J 0 bases, with 5 bases left between them.

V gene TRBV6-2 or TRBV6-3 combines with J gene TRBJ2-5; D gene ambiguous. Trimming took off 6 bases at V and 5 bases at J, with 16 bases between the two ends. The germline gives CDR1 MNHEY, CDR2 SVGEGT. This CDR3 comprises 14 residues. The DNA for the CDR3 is TGTGCCAGCAGCTACAATCACCCCAGGGAGACCCAGTACTTC. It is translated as CASSYNHPRETQYF.

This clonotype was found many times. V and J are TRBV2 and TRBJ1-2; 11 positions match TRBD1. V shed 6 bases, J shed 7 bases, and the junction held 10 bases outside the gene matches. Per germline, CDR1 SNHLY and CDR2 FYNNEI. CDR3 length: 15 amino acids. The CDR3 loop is CASRVGTGGFFGYTF. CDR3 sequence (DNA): TGTGCCAGCAGAGTCGGGACAGGGGGATTTTTTGGCTACACCTTC.

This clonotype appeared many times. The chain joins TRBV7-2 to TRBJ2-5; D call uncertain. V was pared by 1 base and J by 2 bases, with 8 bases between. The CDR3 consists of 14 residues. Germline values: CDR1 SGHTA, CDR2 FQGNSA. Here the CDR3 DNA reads TGTGCCAGCAGCTTAGGGGTTAGTCAAGAGACCCAGTACTTC. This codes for CASSLGVSQETQYF.

CDR3 region: CSVKGSGNIQYF. DNA for the CDR3: TGCAGCGTGAAAGGGTCGGGAAACATTCAGTACTTC. This sequence joins TRBV29-1 and TRBJ2-4, with no clear D. V shed 6 bases and J shed 6 bases, with 12 bases lying between them. Germline V lookup: CDR1 SQVTM, CDR2 ANQGSEA. The CDR3 is made up of 12 amino acids.

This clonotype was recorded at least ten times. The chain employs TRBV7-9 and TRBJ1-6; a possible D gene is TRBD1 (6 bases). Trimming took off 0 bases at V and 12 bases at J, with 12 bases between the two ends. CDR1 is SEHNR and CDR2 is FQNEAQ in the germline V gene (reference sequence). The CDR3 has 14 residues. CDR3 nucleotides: TGTGCCAGCAGCTTAGCTGGACAGAAACAACCCCTCCACTTT. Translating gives CASSLAGQKQPLHF.

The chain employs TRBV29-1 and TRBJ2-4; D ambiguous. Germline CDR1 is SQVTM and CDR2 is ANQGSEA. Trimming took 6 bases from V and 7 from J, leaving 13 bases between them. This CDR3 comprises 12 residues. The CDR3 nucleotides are TGCAGCGTAGTGCGGAAGCAGAACATTCAGTACTTC. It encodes CSVVRKQNIQYF.

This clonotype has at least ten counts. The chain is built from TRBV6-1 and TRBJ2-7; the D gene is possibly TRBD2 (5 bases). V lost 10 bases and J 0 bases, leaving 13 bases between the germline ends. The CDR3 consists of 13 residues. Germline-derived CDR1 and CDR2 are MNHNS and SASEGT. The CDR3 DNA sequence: TGTGCCACAAATCCCGGGGTCTCCTACGAGCAGTACTTC. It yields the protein CATNPGVSYEQYF.

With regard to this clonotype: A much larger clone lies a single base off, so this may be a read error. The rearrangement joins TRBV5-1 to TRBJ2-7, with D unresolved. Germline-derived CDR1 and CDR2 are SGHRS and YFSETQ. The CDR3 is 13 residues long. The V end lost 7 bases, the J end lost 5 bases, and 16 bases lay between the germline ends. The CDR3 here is CASGINSQHEQYF. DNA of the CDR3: TGCGCCAGCGGCATAAATAGCCAGCACGAGCAGTACTTC.

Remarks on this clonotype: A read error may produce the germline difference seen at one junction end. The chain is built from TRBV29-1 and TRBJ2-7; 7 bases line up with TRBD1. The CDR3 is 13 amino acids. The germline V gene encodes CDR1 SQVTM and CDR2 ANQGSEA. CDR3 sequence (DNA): TGCAGCGTTGAAGCTCCGAAAGGGGGCGAGCAGTCCTTC. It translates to CSVEAPKGGEQSF.

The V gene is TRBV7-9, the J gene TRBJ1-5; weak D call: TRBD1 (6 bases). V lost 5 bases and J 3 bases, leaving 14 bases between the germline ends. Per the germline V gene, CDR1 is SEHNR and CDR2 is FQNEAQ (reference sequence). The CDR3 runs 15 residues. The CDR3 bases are TGTGCCAGCAGCCCCCAAGGGGGGAACAATCAGCCCCAGCATTTT. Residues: CASSPQGGNNQPQHF.

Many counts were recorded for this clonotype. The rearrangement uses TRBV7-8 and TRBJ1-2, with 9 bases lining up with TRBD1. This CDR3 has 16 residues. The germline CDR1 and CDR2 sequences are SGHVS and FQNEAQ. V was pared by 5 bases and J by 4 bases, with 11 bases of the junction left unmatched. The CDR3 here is CASSNKPGTGTYGYTF. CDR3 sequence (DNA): TGTGCCAGCAGCAACAAACCCGGGACAGGGACCTATGGCTACACCTTC. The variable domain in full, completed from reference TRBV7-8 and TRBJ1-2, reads GAGVSQSPRYKVAKRGQDVALRCDPISGHVSLFWYQQALGQGPEFLTYFQNEAQLDKSGLPSDRFFAERPEGSVSTLKIQRTQQEDSAVYLCASSNKPGTGTYGYTFGSGTRLTVV.

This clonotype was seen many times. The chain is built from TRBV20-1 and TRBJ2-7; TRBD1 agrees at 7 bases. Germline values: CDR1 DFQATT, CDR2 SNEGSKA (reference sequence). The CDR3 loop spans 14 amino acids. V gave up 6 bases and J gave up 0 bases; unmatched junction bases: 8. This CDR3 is CSAMDRRSSYEQYF. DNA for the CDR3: TGCAGTGCCATGGACAGGAGGAGCTCCTACGAGCAGTACTTC.

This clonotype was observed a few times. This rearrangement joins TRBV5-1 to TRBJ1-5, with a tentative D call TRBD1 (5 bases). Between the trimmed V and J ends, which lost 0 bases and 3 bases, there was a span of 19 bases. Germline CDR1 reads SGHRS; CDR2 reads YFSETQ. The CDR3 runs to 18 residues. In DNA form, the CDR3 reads TGCGCCAGCAGCTTGGCCCAACATGACAGCCTATACAATCAGCCCCAGCATTTT. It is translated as CASSLAQHDSLYNQPQHF.

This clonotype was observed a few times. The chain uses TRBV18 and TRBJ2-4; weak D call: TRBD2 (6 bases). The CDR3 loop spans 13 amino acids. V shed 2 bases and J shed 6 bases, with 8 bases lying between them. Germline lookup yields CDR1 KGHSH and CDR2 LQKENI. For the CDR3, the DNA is TGTGCCAGCTCACCAATGGGGGGAAACATTCAGTACTTC. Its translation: CASSPMGGNIQYF.